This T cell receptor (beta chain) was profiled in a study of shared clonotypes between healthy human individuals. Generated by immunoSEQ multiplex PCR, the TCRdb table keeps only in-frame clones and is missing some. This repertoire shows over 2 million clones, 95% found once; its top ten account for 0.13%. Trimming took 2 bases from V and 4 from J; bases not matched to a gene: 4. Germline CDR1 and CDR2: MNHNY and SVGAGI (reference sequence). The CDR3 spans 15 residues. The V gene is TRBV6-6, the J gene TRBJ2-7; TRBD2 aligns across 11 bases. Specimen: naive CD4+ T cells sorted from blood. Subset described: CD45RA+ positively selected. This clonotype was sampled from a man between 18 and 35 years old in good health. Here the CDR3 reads CASSYPGLAGYEQYF. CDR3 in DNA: TGTGCCAGCAGTTACCCTGGACTAGCGGGTTACGAGCAGTACTTC.